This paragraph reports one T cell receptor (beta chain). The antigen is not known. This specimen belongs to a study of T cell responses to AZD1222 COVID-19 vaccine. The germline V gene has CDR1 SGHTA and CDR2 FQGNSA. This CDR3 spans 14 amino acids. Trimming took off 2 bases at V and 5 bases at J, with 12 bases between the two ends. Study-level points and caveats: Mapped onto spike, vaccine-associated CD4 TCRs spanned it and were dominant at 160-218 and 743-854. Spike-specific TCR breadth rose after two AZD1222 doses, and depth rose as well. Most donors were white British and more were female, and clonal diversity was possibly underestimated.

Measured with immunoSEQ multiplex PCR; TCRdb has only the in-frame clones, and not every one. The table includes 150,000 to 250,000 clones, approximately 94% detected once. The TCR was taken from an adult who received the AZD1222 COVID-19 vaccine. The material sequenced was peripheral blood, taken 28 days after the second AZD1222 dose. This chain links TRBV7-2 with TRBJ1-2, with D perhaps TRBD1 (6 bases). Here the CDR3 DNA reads TGTGCCAGCAGCTTATTACAGGGACGGTATGGCTACACCTTC. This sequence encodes CASSLLQGRYGYTF.